The 16 T cell receptor beta chains presented below share a single source sample, sequenced in a study of blood T cell repertoires in COVID-19. Method: immunoSEQ multiplex PCR; TCRdb's copy keeps in-frame clones and lacks some. The table includes approximately 70,000 clones, approximately 80% detected once. Sequenced input: peripheral blood. The origin of the receptors is a man at least 80 years old with active or convalescent COVID-19.

CDR3 nucleotide sequence: TGTGCCAGCAGCCTATCTCTAGCGGCACACACAGATACGCAGTATTTT. It encodes CASSLSLAAHTDTQYF. This chain connects TRBV11-2 to TRBJ2-3; 7 bases line up with TRBD2. CDR3 size: 16 residues. With V trimmed by 5 bases and J by 2 bases, 10 bases remained unmatched. CDR1 and CDR2 from the germline V gene are SGHAT and FQNNGV.

This chain uses TRBV7-9 with TRBJ1-3, with D perhaps TRBD1 (6 bases). The CDR3 is 15 amino acids. Trimming stripped 5 bases from V and 2 bases from J, with 13 bases between. CDR1 and CDR2 (germline): SEHNR, FQNEAQ (reference sequence). This CDR3 is CASSIDRLTGNTIYF. CDR3 coding DNA: TGTGCCAGCAGCATAGACAGGTTAACTGGAAACACCATATATTTT.

J is TRBJ2-1 and V is TRBV7-9, with 7 bases aligning to TRBD1. V dropped 1 base and J dropped 3; count of bases not matched to a gene: 9. Germline V gene lookup returns CDR1 SEHNR and CDR2 FQNEAQ (reference sequence). CDR3 length: 17 amino acids. CDR3: CASSLVVGTEYYNEQFF. The CDR3 DNA reads as TGTGCCAGCAGCTTAGTTGTCGGGACAGAGTACTACAATGAGCAGTTCTTC.

The chain joins TRBV4-1 to TRBJ2-1; perhaps TRBD2 as D (6 bases). V was shortened by 4 bases and J by 3 bases, with 10 bases between the two germline ends. This CDR3 has 14 amino acids. Germline-derived CDR1 and CDR2 are MGHRA and YSYEKL. The CDR3 sequence: CASSLGLNYNEQFF. As DNA, the CDR3 is TGCGCCAGCAGCCTCGGACTAAACTACAATGAGCAGTTCTTC.

This clone appeared once. This rearrangement joins TRBV4-1 to TRBJ2-7, with TRBD2 matching 7 bases. This CDR3 contains 15 residues. Trimming cost V 0 bases and J 1 base; bases outside gene matches: 3. Germline loops: CDR1 MGHRA, CDR2 YSYEKL. The DNA for the CDR3 is TGCGCCAGCAGCCAAGAGGGGGGGAGATCCTACGAGCAGTACTTC. Its translation: CASSQEGGRSYEQYF.

This chain links TRBV6-5 with TRBJ1-1, with D possibly being TRBD1 (5 bases). Germline lookup yields CDR1 MNHEY and CDR2 SVGAGI. The V gene lost 6 bases and the J gene lost 5 bases, with 19 bases spanning the gap. The CDR3 contains 15 residues. The CDR3 region is CASSHPAGGRTEAFF. The DNA for the CDR3 is TGTGCCAGCAGCCACCCCGCGGGGGGTAGGACTGAAGCTTTCTTT.

This clone was seen just once. The rearrangement links TRBV5-5 to TRBJ2-5; TRBD2 matches at 8 bases. The V gene end was trimmed by 1 base and the J gene end by 4 bases; junction bases not matched to a gene: 6. The CDR3 is 15 amino acids. Germline loops: CDR1 SGHKS, CDR2 YYEKEE (reference sequence). The CDR3 loop is CASSLTERERETQYF. The CDR3, as DNA: TGTGCCAGCAGCTTGACAGAGCGGGAGCGAGAGACCCAGTACTTC.

CDR3 loop: CASSPFSGITDTQYF. The CDR3 DNA reads TGTGCCAGCAGCCCTTTTAGCGGAATCACAGATACGCAGTATTTT. The rearrangement uses TRBV7-9 and TRBJ2-3, with a weak D call TRBD2 (6 bases). Germline values: CDR1 SEHNR, CDR2 FQNEAQ (reference sequence). V lost 5 bases to trimming and J lost 2 bases, with 14 bases between them. CDR3 size: 15 residues.

This clone was observed a few times. CDR3 DNA: TGTGCCAGCAGCATGGAGCCGACGGACTATGGCTACACCTTC. Translation: CASSMEPTDYGYTF. The rearrangement joins TRBV7-9 to TRBJ1-2; D unclear. The CDR3 has 14 residues. Germline lookup yields CDR1 SEHNR and CDR2 FQNEAQ (reference sequence). V shed 5 bases and J shed 3 bases, with 13 bases lying between them.

The gene calls are TRBV5-6 and TRBJ1-5; a possible D gene is TRBD1 (6 bases). The CDR3 has 17 amino acids. V lost 2 bases and J 3 bases, leaving 18 bases between the germline ends. The germline V gene has CDR1 SGHDT and CDR2 YYEEEE. The CDR3 loop is CASSFGGGGAPNQPQHF. The CDR3 DNA sequence: TGTGCCAGCAGCTTTGGGGGAGGGGGGGCCCCCAATCAGCCCCAGCATTTT.

The chain recombines TRBV5-1 with TRBJ2-1, with TRBD2 matching over 7 bases. The CDR3 sequence is 11 residues long. The V segment lost 5 bases and the J segment 9 bases; nucleotides outside the gene matches: 2. Germline CDR1 reads SGHRS; CDR2 reads YFSETQ. CDR3 protein: CASRGGTEQFF. The CDR3, as DNA: TGCGCCAGCAGGGGAGGGACTGAGCAGTTCTTC.

The chain couples TRBV30 to TRBJ2-1; possibly TRBD1 or TRBD2 for D (5 bases each). CDR1 is GTSNPN, CDR2 SVGIG, per germline (reference sequence). This CDR3 has 11 residues. V was shortened by 8 bases and J by 8 bases, with 13 bases between the two germline ends. CDR3: CAGGLRDEQFF. As DNA, the CDR3 is TGTGCCGGGGGTCTGCGGGATGAGCAGTTCTTC.

The chain carries TRBV11-2 and TRBJ2-2; 9 bases are shared with TRBD1. This CDR3 is built from 15 residues. Germline CDR1 reads SGHAT; CDR2 reads FQNNGV. J was trimmed by 7 bases and V by 3 bases; bases with no gene match: 6. CDR3 amino acids: CASSFLQGAGGELFF. CDR3 DNA sequence: TGTGCCAGCAGCTTTCTACAGGGGGCGGGCGGGGAGCTGTTTTTT. The full variable domain, with the rest looked up from reference TRBV11-2 and TRBJ2-2, is EAGVAQSPRYKIIEKRQSVAFWCNPISGHATLYWYQQILGQGPKLLIQFQNNGVVDDSQLPKDRFSAERLKGVDSTLKIQPAKLEDSAVYLCASSFLQGAGGELFFGEGSRLTVL.

The chain combines TRBV12-5 with TRBJ2-2, with TRBD1 matching 10 bases. Trimming at V came to 1 base and at J to 6 bases, leaving 8 bases not matched to a gene. In germline, CDR1 is LGHNT, CDR2 FRNRAP. There are 17 residues in the CDR3. The CDR3 DNA follows: TGTGCTAGTGGTTTGGGAGGGACAGGGGTGGATCCCGGGGAGCTGTTTTTT. Amino acid sequence: CASGLGGTGVDPGELFF. Using reference TRBV12-5 and TRBJ2-2 for the parts outside the CDR3, the full variable domain is DARVTQTPRHKVTEMGQEVTMRCQPILGHNTVFWYRQTMMQGLELLAYFRNRAPLDDSGMPKDRFSAEMPDATLATLKIQPSEPRDSAVYFCASGLGGTGVDPGELFFGEGSRLTVL.

The chain uses TRBV7-6 and TRBJ2-1; 8 bases map to TRBD2. V was pared by 5 bases and J by 3 bases, with 9 bases of the junction left unmatched. CDR1 SGHVS and CDR2 FNYEAQ come from the germline V gene. CDR3 length: 16 amino acids. This CDR3 is CASSNMLTSGYNEQFF. CDR3 DNA sequence: TGTGCCAGCAGCAATATGCTAACTAGCGGCTACAATGAGCAGTTCTTC.

This clone was recorded once. The chain uses TRBV18 and TRBJ2-5; unclear D gene. CDR3 length equals 14 residues. V shed 2 bases and J shed 0 bases, with 7 bases lying between them. Germline V lookup: CDR1 KGHSH, CDR2 LQKENI. CDR3 nucleotide sequence: TGTGCCAGCTCACCAGGCAGGAACCAAGAGACCCAGTACTTC. This sequence encodes CASSPGRNQETQYF. The full variable domain, rest sourced from reference TRBV18 and TRBJ2-5, is NAGVMQNPRHLVRRRGQEARLRCSPMKGHSHVYWYRQLPEEGLKFMVYLQKENIIDESGMPKERFSAEFPKEGPSILRIQQVVRGDSAAYFCASSPGRNQETQYFGPGTRLLVL.